The 15 T cell receptor beta chains reported below all come from one sample, sequenced in a study of T-cell memory formation after mild COVID-19 (dated by TCRdb to 2020 to 2023). Receptor libraries were prepared by 5' RACE. Sequenced on an Illumina NovaSeq 6000. TCRdb handled the public reads itself, with Q25 trimming in fastp and clone calling in MiXCR, and kept productive beta chains. Duplicate CDR3 protein sequences are folded into a single record with the most common DNA and genes. Recorded for this sample are 260,000 or so distinct CDR3 sequences; over 15% of them occurred a single time. The ten largest account for 20% to 25% of the sample. Sequencing input: PBMCs or a T cell subset sorted from them (not recorded which). All receptors come from a man younger than 35 who had mild COVID-19 (a few samples of this study predate the infection). The sample titles of this study are shuffled in the database, so cell type and time point are left out; the donor was told from shared clones.

This clonotype was detected only a few times. The V call is TRBV12-3 or TRBV12-4, the J call TRBJ2-1, with D tentatively TRBD2 (6 bases). This CDR3 is built from 16 residues. V was shortened by 5 bases and J by 4 bases, with 18 bases between the two germline ends. Written as DNA, the CDR3 is TGTGCCAGCAGTCCCGGGACTCCATTAGGGTACAATGAGCAGTTCTTC. Residues: CASSPGTPLGYNEQFF.

The chain is built from TRBV7-3 and TRBJ2-5; 10 nucleotides align to TRBD2. The junction had 2 bases not matched to a gene; V was cut back by 2 bases and J by 2 bases. Germline V gene sequence: CDR1 SGHTA, CDR2 FQGTGA. CDR3 length: 15 residues. CDR3 DNA: TGTGCCAGCAGCTTAGGGACTAGCGTACAAGAGACCCAGTACTTC. It specifies CASSLGTSVQETQYF.

This clonotype has a handful of counts. The genes are TRBV5-6 and TRBJ2-3; D is uncertain. Trimming stripped 3 bases from V and 3 bases from J, with 5 bases between. There are 12 residues in the CDR3. Germline V CDR1 and CDR2: SGHDT, YYEEEE. CDR3 loop: CASSSNTDTQYF. DNA of the CDR3: TGTGCCAGCAGCTCTAATACAGATACGCAGTATTTT.

The chain recombines TRBV4-1 with TRBJ2-3; D is possibly TRBD1 (7 bases). V gave up 0 bases and J gave up 5 bases, with 15 bases separating them. The germline gives CDR1 MGHRA, CDR2 YSYEKL. The CDR3 loop spans 16 amino acids. The CDR3 nucleotides are TGCGCCAGCAGCCAAGAAGGGGGGACAGTAGGAGATACGCAGTATTTT. This encodes CASSQEGGTVGDTQYF.

The sample holds a few counts of this clonotype. The rearrangement uses TRBV20-1 and TRBJ1-2; 8 nucleotides agree with TRBD1. J was trimmed by 8 bases and V by 0 bases; bases with no gene match: 5. From germline, CDR1 is DFQATT and CDR2 SNEGSKA (reference sequence). The CDR3 is made up of 13 amino acids. The CDR3 here is CSARDRDRRGYTF. The DNA for the CDR3 is TGCAGTGCTAGAGACCGGGACAGGCGGGGCTACACCTTC.

This chain connects TRBV20-1 to TRBJ2-2; no clear D gene. The CDR3 contains 16 residues. V gave up 1 base and J gave up 1 base, with 13 bases separating them. CDR1 is DFQATT and CDR2 is SNEGSKA in the germline V gene (reference sequence). The CDR3, as DNA: TGCAGTGCTAGAGGTTACTTTATGGGGAACACCGGGGAGCTGTTTTTT. Protein sequence: CSARGYFMGNTGELFF.

This clonotype was found a few times. The V call is TRBV6-5, the J call TRBJ2-7, with a possible D match to TRBD1 (6 bases). The CDR3 is 15 amino acids. Trimming cost V 6 bases and J 0 bases, with 15 bases left between them. The germline V gene has CDR1 MNHEY and CDR2 SVGAGI. DNA for the CDR3: TGTGCCAGCAGGAGGACAGCGGTACACTCCTACGAGCAGTACGTC. Protein product: CASRRTAVHSYEQYV.

This rearrangement joins TRBV6-5 to TRBJ1-2; D unclear. Looked up from germline, CDR1 is MNHEY and CDR2 is SVGAGI. This CDR3 region has 12 residues. V was cut by 0 bases and J by 7 bases, with 6 bases left in between. The CDR3: CASSYSKGGYTF. CDR3 nucleotides: TGTGCCAGCAGTTACTCGAAAGGTGGCTACACCTTC.

V gene TRBV28 combines with J gene TRBJ2-7; D is unclear. V dropped 6 bases and J dropped 4 bases, with 10 bases sitting between them. The CDR3 has 12 amino acids. Germline CDR1 is MDHEN and CDR2 is SYDVKM. CDR3 in amino acids: CASSIGPYEQYV. The CDR3 nucleotides read TGTGCCAGCAGCATCGGACCTTACGAGCAGTACGTC.

As concerns this clonotype: One junction end disagrees with the germline gene, perhaps due to a read error. The chain uses TRBV5-1 and TRBJ1-2; D is uncertain. The germline V gene encodes CDR1 SGHRS and CDR2 YFSETQ. The CDR3 is 15 residues long. DNA for the CDR3: TGCGCCAGCGGCTTGGGAGTCCTGGATGGCTATGGCTACACCTTC. It is translated as CASGLGVLDGYGYTF.

V is TRBV2 and J is TRBJ2-5; D ambiguous. The CDR3 runs 13 residues. Germline V gene data show CDR1 as SNHLY and CDR2 as FYNNEI. The germline V and J ends were trimmed by 4 bases and 4 bases, with 10 bases remaining between them. The chain's CDR3 is CASSGTHLETQYF. The CDR3 DNA sequence: TGTGCCAGCAGTGGTACCCACCTAGAGACCCAGTACTTC.

This clonotype was counted a few times. The chain combines TRBV27 with TRBJ1-2; D unresolved. Trimming stripped 0 bases from V and 6 bases from J, with 14 bases between. This CDR3 comprises 15 residues. Germline lookup yields CDR1 MNHEY and CDR2 SMNVEV (reference sequence). As DNA, the CDR3 is TGTGCCAGCAGTTTATCCCCGACGGGAACAAATGGCTACACCTTC. It specifies CASSLSPTGTNGYTF.

J is TRBJ1-2 and V is TRBV27; weak D call: TRBD1 (6 bases). Germline CDR1 and CDR2: MNHEY and SMNVEV (reference sequence). V gave up 5 bases and J gave up 3 bases, with 16 bases separating them. The CDR3 loop spans 15 amino acids. The CDR3 region is CASSPQRGVHYGYTF. As DNA, the CDR3 is TGTGCCAGCAGTCCCCAGAGGGGGGTTCACTATGGCTACACCTTC.

This clonotype was seen a few times. The chain joins TRBV5-5 to TRBJ1-1; D is uncertain. This CDR3 contains 14 residues. Between the trimmed V and J ends, which lost 4 bases and 1 base, there was a span of 11 bases. The germline CDR1 and CDR2 sequences are SGHKS and YYEKEE (reference sequence). DNA for the CDR3: TGTGCCAGCAGCCAGGACGGACCGAACACTGAAGCTTTCTTT. Protein: CASSQDGPNTEAFF.

V is TRBV7-6 and J is TRBJ2-1, with D tentatively TRBD2 (5 bases). The CDR3 is made up of 13 amino acids. V lost 4 bases and J 6 bases, leaving 10 bases between the germline ends. Germline V CDR1 and CDR2: SGHVS, FNYEAQ. CDR3 amino acids: CASSWGEGNEQFF. CDR3 DNA: TGTGCCAGCAGCTGGGGTGAGGGCAATGAGCAGTTCTTC. Full variable domain (rest looked up from reference TRBV7-6 and TRBJ2-1): GAGVSQSPRYKVTKRGQDVALRCDPISGHVSLYWYRQALGQGPEFLTYFNYEAQQDKSGLPNDRFSAERPEGSISTLTIQRTEQRDSAMYRCASSWGEGNEQFFGPGTRLTVL.